This TCR beta chain was obtained from a study of blood T cell repertoires in COVID-19. Across the whole study: PBMCs, B-cell-depleted T cells, or T cells were the source of the cDNA or gDNA that made up the material.

Germline CDR1 and CDR2: SGHTA and FQGNSA. V dropped 5 bases and J dropped 0 bases, with 13 bases sitting between them. The CDR3 has 15 amino acids. As processed by the authors: Reference gene primer amplification gave estimated nucleated cell counts. Profiled with immunoSEQ multiplex PCR; TCRdb holds only in-frame clones, not every one. For V, J and clone size, that table is used; D and trimming come from the DNA. The sample carries 200,000 or so clones, over 75% recorded once. The age range of participants was about 18 to 89 years, with residence in around 22 US areas. Cohorts were determined from participant-reported clinical history.

The rearrangement links TRBV7-2 to TRBJ2-5; possibly TRBD2 for D (5 bases). The TCR was taken from a woman in her 40s with acute COVID-19. Sequencing was done on a sample of PBMCs or T cells enriched from blood (not recorded which). This CDR3 is CASSKEGGYQETQYF. As DNA, the CDR3 is TGTGCCAGCAGCAAAGAGGGCGGTTACCAAGAGACCCAGTACTTC.